This T cell receptor (beta chain) came from a study of T cell repertoires in cytomegalovirus infection. The overall study: Well-studied HLA-B-restricted epitopes and recently identified HLA-C-restricted epitopes of CMV were both used in the study. Through public TCR beta signatures, both CMV infection and matching HLA type were indicated. Findings of the study overall: Accumulated public TCR beta family frequency recognized individuals carrying CMV together with the relevant HLA. Clonotypes of TCR beta that were HLA-C-restricted and CMV-specific dominated the ex vivo response.

V was clipped by 4 bases and J by 13 bases, with 20 bases between them. Germline assignment: CDR1 LNHNV and CDR2 YYDKDF (reference sequence). This CDR3 comprises 14 residues. Comments on this clonotype: As yet, its antigen is unknown.

Via MiXCR, TCRdb re-called the reads, giving one row per CDR3 protein. The sample includes around 900,000 distinct CDR3 sequences, approximately 31% seen only once; the top ten take around 15%. Here the sequenced sample was cultured CD8+ T cells from PBMCs, taken from culture after CMV antigen stimulation. The TCR comes from a human donor in good health (CMV status not recorded). Some clones in this sample may be carry-over from other donors' samples. The chain carries TRBV15 and TRBJ2-1; perhaps TRBD2 as D (5 bases). The DNA for the CDR3 is TGTGCCACCAGCACCGTTAATGGCCAGCGGACTCAGTTCTTC. Translation gives CATSTVNGQRTQFF.